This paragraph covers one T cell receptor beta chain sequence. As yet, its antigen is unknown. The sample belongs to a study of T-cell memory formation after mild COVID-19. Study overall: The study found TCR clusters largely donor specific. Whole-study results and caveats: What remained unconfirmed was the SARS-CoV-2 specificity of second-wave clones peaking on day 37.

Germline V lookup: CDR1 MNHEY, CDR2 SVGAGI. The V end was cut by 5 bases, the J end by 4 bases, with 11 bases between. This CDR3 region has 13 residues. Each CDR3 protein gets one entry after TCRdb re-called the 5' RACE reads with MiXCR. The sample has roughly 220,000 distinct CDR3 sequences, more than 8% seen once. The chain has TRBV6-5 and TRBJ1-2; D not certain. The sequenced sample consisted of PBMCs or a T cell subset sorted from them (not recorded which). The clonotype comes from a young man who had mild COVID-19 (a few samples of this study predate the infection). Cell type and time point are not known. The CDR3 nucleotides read TGTGCCAGCAGTCCCGGGCCAATCTATGGCTACACCTTC. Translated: CASSPGPIYGYTF.